This entry lists 22 T cell receptor beta chains sequenced from one sample in a study of T cell repertoires in cytomegalovirus infection. TCRdb reprocessed the reads via MiXCR and lists one record per CDR3 protein. The repertoire holds roughly 990,000 distinct CDR3 sequences, with approximately 31% as singletons. Antigens for these TCRs are unknown. Here the sequenced sample was cultured CD8+ T cells from PBMCs, taken from culture after CMV antigen stimulation. The receptors were sampled from a human donor in good health (CMV status not recorded). Some clones in this sample may be carry-over from other donors' samples.

This clonotype appeared many times. This chain connects TRBV12-3 or TRBV12-4 to TRBJ1-6; a weak D match, TRBD1 (6 bases). The CDR3 is 18 amino acids. Trimming took off 5 bases at V and 3 bases at J, with 20 bases between the two ends. CDR3 DNA: TGTGCCAGCAGTCCTAGCCCTACAGGGACCGTCTATAATTCACCCCTCCACTTT. Translating it yields CASSPSPTGTVYNSPLHF.

The gene calls are TRBV9 and TRBJ2-1, with D possibly being TRBD2 (6 bases). Trimming removed 4 bases from V and 1 base from J, with 18 bases in between. Germline values: CDR1 SGDLS, CDR2 YYNGEE. This CDR3 is built from 17 residues. CDR3 sequence reads: CASSLPGLGWSYNEQFF. As DNA, the CDR3 is TGTGCCAGCAGCCTTCCGGGACTGGGTTGGTCCTACAATGAGCAGTTCTTC.

This rearrangement joins TRBV5-1 to TRBJ2-5; D might be TRBD1 (5 bases). CDR1 and CDR2 (germline): SGHRS, YFSETQ. CDR3 length equals 14 residues. V was trimmed by 7 bases and J by 5 bases, leaving 18 bases between them. CDR3 amino acids: CASSLDMMGETQYF. CDR3 DNA sequence: TGCGCCAGCTCTTTGGACATGATGGGCGAGACCCAGTACTTC.

This chain joins TRBV2 and TRBJ2-1, with D maybe TRBD2 (5 bases). The CDR3 is 16 amino acids. In germline, CDR1 is SNHLY, CDR2 FYNNEI. Trimming took off 4 bases at V and 0 bases at J, with 13 bases between the two ends. The CDR3 loop is CASSAEVLSSYNEQFF. The CDR3 coding sequence is TGTGCCAGCAGTGCGGAGGTCCTCAGCTCCTACAATGAGCAGTTCTTC.

This clonotype has a handful of counts. The rearrangement uses TRBV7-3 and TRBJ1-1; D is unresolved. The germline V and J ends were trimmed by 1 base and 11 bases, with 26 bases remaining between them. This CDR3 spans 17 amino acids. CDR1 is SGHTA, CDR2 FQGTGA, per germline. In DNA form, the CDR3 reads TGTGCCAGCAGCTTAAATGGCATGCCCCCCCAGTGGTTAGGCGCTTTCTTT. It yields the protein CASSLNGMPPQWLGAFF.

This clonotype has a count of ten or more. The chain recombines TRBV7-2 with TRBJ1-1; D gene ambiguous. The CDR3 contains 13 residues. Trimming shortened V by 0 bases and J by 8 bases, and 10 bases separated the two germline ends. The germline V gene has CDR1 SGHTA and CDR2 FQGNSA. The CDR3 DNA follows: TGTGCCAGCAGCTTAGCGCGCAGGACCGAAGCTTTCTTT. It yields the protein CASSLARRTEAFF.

The rearrangement joins TRBV6-5 to TRBJ2-3; D is unresolved. In germline, CDR1 is MNHEY, CDR2 SVGAGI. This CDR3 is 12 amino acids long. With 2 bases removed from V and 6 bases from J, the gap between germline ends came to 6 bases. CDR3 protein: CASSYHADTQYF. CDR3 nucleotide sequence: TGTGCCAGCAGTTACCATGCGGATACGCAGTATTTT.

In its sample, this clonotype was seen a few times. The chain links TRBV19 to TRBJ1-1, with D unresolved. The CDR3 has 13 amino acids. The V gene lost 4 bases and the J gene lost 8 bases, with 14 bases spanning the gap. Germline assignment: CDR1 LNHDA and CDR2 SQIVND (reference sequence). The CDR3 nucleotides are TGTGCCAGTAGTACCCGGGCCGGCCGAGAAGCTTTCTTT. Its translation is CASSTRAGREAFF.

The chain has TRBV27 and TRBJ2-1; TRBD1 matches 7 bases. V was clipped by 6 bases and J by 0 bases; unmatched bases: 5. Germline V lookup: CDR1 MNHEY, CDR2 SMNVEV (reference sequence). This CDR3 is 15 amino acids long. This chain's CDR3 is CASRTTGSSYNEQFF. In DNA form, the CDR3 reads TGTGCCAGCAGAACGACAGGGAGCTCCTACAATGAGCAGTTCTTC.

The genes are TRBV5-6 and TRBJ2-1; 7 nucleotides line up with TRBD1. Per the germline V gene, CDR1 is SGHDT and CDR2 is YYEEEE. CDR3 size: 15 residues. Unmatched junction bases numbered 14, after V lost 6 bases and J lost 8 bases. This CDR3 reads CASTQGVLLRDEQFF. The DNA for the CDR3 is TGTGCCAGCACCCAGGGGGTGTTGTTGAGAGATGAGCAGTTCTTC.

Concerning this clonotype: This may stem from a read error, because a much larger clone lies one nucleotide away. The chain joins TRBV7-6 to TRBJ2-6, with D possibly called TRBD1 or TRBD2 (5 bases each). CDR1 is SGHVS and CDR2 is FNYEAQ in the germline V gene. The CDR3 has 17 amino acids. CDR3: CASSLALVGPGASVLTF. The CDR3 region has the DNA TGTGCCAGCAGCTTGGCCCTGGTCGGGCCCGGGGCCAGCGTCCTGACTTTC.

Only a few counts were recorded for this clonotype. The genes are TRBV2 and TRBJ1-3; 7 positions agree with TRBD1. The CDR3 is made up of 17 amino acids. Germline V gene data show CDR1 as SNHLY and CDR2 as FYNNEI. V was pared by 10 bases and J by 0 bases, with 15 bases of the junction left unmatched. The CDR3 nucleotides are TGTGCCATCCTGGACAGGAGTGTCTTCGTCTCTGGAAACACCATATATTTT. Translating gives CAILDRSVFVSGNTIYF.

The chain recombines TRBV28 with TRBJ1-5; no reliable D call. V dropped 6 bases and J dropped 0 bases, with 12 bases sitting between them. The CDR3 runs 15 residues. Looked up from germline, CDR1 is MDHEN and CDR2 is SYDVKM. CDR3 loop: CASRLYSYSNQPQHF. The CDR3 DNA is TGTGCCAGCAGGCTATACAGCTATAGCAATCAGCCCCAGCATTTT.

The sample holds many counts of this clonotype. The chain couples TRBV7-8 to TRBJ2-1; 8 bases agree with TRBD1. Germline V gene data show CDR1 as SGHVS and CDR2 as FQNEAQ. Trimming cost V 1 base and J 4 bases; bases outside gene matches: 3. The CDR3 is made up of 15 amino acids. The CDR3 region has the DNA TGTGCCAGCAGCTTAGGGACAGGGAATTACAATGAGCAGTTCTTC. As protein: CASSLGTGNYNEQFF.

This clonotype was seen more than once but under ten times. V is TRBV12-3 or TRBV12-4 and J is TRBJ2-7; 7 nucleotides match TRBD1. V dropped 3 bases and J dropped 3; count of bases not matched to a gene: 20. The CDR3 extends over 19 amino acids. Here the CDR3 reads CASSFAIDFPGQSFYEQYF. CDR3 nucleotide sequence: TGTGCCAGCAGTTTTGCGATTGATTTCCCGGGACAGAGTTTCTACGAGCAGTACTTC.

V is TRBV29-1 and J is TRBJ2-3; D uncertain. The length of the CDR3 is 13 residues. Germline assignment: CDR1 SQVTM and CDR2 ANQGSEA. V was cut by 5 bases and J by 0 bases, with 9 bases left in between. The CDR3, as DNA: TGCAGCGTTCGAGACGGTAGCACAGATACGCAGTATTTT. It codes for CSVRDGSTDTQYF.

This clonotype appeared once. The chain uses TRBV6-4 and TRBJ2-3; either TRBD1 or TRBD2 may fit D (5 bases each). The germline V gene has CDR1 MRHNA and CDR2 SNTAGT. The CDR3 runs 14 residues. V lost 3 bases and J lost 4, with 11 bases in between. The CDR3 here is CASSERGDADTQYF. In nucleotides, the CDR3 is TGTGCCAGCAGTGAAAGAGGGGATGCAGATACGCAGTATTTT.

This clonotype came up many times. The chain joins TRBV7-2 to TRBJ2-5; 8 bases are shared with TRBD2. The length of the CDR3 is 15 residues. The V gene's germline CDR1 is SGHTA and CDR2 FQGNSA. The J segment lost 1 base and the V segment lost 3 bases, leaving 4 bases of the junction unmatched. CDR3 region: CASSFLAGIQETQYF. The CDR3 region has the DNA TGTGCCAGCAGCTTCCTAGCGGGCATCCAAGAGACCCAGTACTTC.

The sample holds many counts of this clonotype. The J gene is TRBJ1-1, the V gene TRBV7-6; 9 nucleotides line up with TRBD1. Germline loops: CDR1 SGHVS, CDR2 FNYEAQ. This CDR3 spans 14 amino acids. The V segment lost 2 bases and the J segment 10 bases; nucleotides outside the gene matches: 8. Here the CDR3 DNA reads TGTGCCAGCAGCTTAAATAGTATGGGACAGGGAGCTTTCTTT. Amino acids: CASSLNSMGQGAFF.

In its sample, this clonotype was seen a few times. The chain joins TRBV27 to TRBJ2-7, with no clear D. In germline, CDR1 is MNHEY, CDR2 SMNVEV (reference sequence). CDR3 length equals 15 residues. V was trimmed by 5 bases and J by 0 bases, leaving 14 bases between them. CDR3 nucleotides: TGTGCCAGCAGTCTAACCGGGTTCAGCTCCTACGAGCAGTACTTC. This encodes CASSLTGFSSYEQYF.

The chain recombines TRBV20-1 with TRBJ1-5; weak D call: TRBD1 (5 bases). V was shortened by 0 bases and J by 2 bases, with 8 bases between the two germline ends. Germline V lookup: CDR1 DFQATT, CDR2 SNEGSKA (reference sequence). This CDR3 is built from 14 residues. This chain's CDR3 is CSARDPGGNQPQHF. In DNA, the CDR3 is TGCAGTGCTAGAGATCCGGGGGGCAATCAGCCCCAGCATTTT.

CDR3 in amino acids: CASSLWFFEGGNEQFF. The DNA for the CDR3 is TGTGCCAGCAGCTTATGGTTTTTTGAGGGAGGTAATGAGCAGTTCTTC. This rearrangement joins TRBV11-1 to TRBJ2-1, with D possibly being TRBD2 (6 bases). Germline loops: CDR1 SGHAT, CDR2 FQDESV (reference sequence). The CDR3 covers 16 residues. V lost 2 bases, J lost 7 bases, and 18 bases lay in between.